This entry lists 14 T cell receptor beta chains sequenced from one sample in a study of T cell responses to AZD1222 COVID-19 vaccine. Repertoires were generated with immunoSEQ multiplex PCR, while TCRdb's copy carries only in-frame clones and drops some. The data contain about 150,000 clones, roughly 87% of them singletons. Here the sequenced sample was peripheral blood, taken on day 0 of AZD1222 vaccination. The receptors originated from an adult in good health.

The V and J genes are TRBV19 and TRBJ2-5, with 13 bases fitting TRBD2. J lost 5 bases, V lost 6 bases, and 6 bases had no gene match. The CDR3 has 15 amino acids. CDR1 and CDR2 from the germline V gene are LNHDA and SQIVND (reference sequence). The CDR3 DNA is TGTGCCAGTAGCTTATGGACTAGCGGGAGTGAGACCCAGTACTTC. Its protein is CASSLWTSGSETQYF.

This clone appeared once. Here the CDR3 DNA reads TGTGCCAGCAGCCGGACTAGCGGGTACGAGCAGTACTTC. This sequence encodes CASSRTSGYEQYF. V gene TRBV5-4 combines with J gene TRBJ2-7; TRBD2 matches 11 bases. Germline V CDR1 and CDR2: SGHNT, YYREEE (reference sequence). The CDR3 length is 13 residues. J lost 4 bases, V lost 4 bases, and 1 base had no gene match.

The V and J genes are TRBV9 and TRBJ2-3; no clear D. The V gene's germline CDR1 is SGDLS and CDR2 YYNGEE. This CDR3 is 14 amino acids long. Trimming left V 3 bases short and J 4 bases short, with 12 bases between. CDR3 nucleotide sequence: TGTGCCAGCAGCGCGACCTTAGCCGCAGATACGCAGTATTTT. Translating gives CASSATLAADTQYF.

V gene TRBV5-6 combines with J gene TRBJ1-1, with D perhaps TRBD1 (6 bases). The CDR3 is 13 residues long. Trimming removed 1 base from V and 7 bases from J, with 11 bases in between. Germline values: CDR1 SGHDT, CDR2 YYEEEE. The CDR3 bases are TGTGCCAGCAGCTTGCCGGGGGCTGGTGAAGCTTTCTTT. Protein product: CASSLPGAGEAFF.

The V and J genes are TRBV7-8 and TRBJ1-2, with a tentative D call TRBD1 (6 bases). Germline-derived CDR1 and CDR2 are SGHVS and FQNEAQ. V dropped 1 base and J dropped 2 bases, with 26 bases sitting between them. CDR3 length equals 20 residues. The CDR3 bases are TGTGCCAGCAGCTTAGGCGACAAACCTACTACAGGGATTCGAAACTATGGCTACACCTTC. As protein: CASSLGDKPTTGIRNYGYTF.

The chain employs TRBV6-1 and TRBJ1-6; D not resolved. Germline CDR1 MNHNS, CDR2 SASEGT. The CDR3 consists of 15 residues. The germline V and J ends were trimmed by 1 base and 7 bases, with 11 bases remaining between them. CDR3 residues: CASSEEVVVNSPLHF. CDR3 in DNA: TGTGCCAGCAGTGAAGAGGTGGTGGTAAATTCACCCCTCCACTTT.

The chain uses TRBV7-9 and TRBJ1-6, with 9 positions matching TRBD1. Germline values: CDR1 SEHNR, CDR2 FQNEAQ (reference sequence). CDR3 size: 14 residues. The V segment lost 4 bases and the J segment 5 bases; nucleotides outside the gene matches: 0. The CDR3 sequence: CASSWDRDNSPLHF. The CDR3 DNA follows: TGTGCCAGCAGCTGGGACAGGGATAATTCACCCCTCCACTTT.

V is TRBV15 and J is TRBJ2-3; D ambiguous. Germline V gives CDR1 LNHNV, CDR2 YYDKDF (reference sequence). The CDR3 loop spans 14 amino acids. V gave up 0 bases and J gave up 6 bases, with 10 bases separating them. CDR3: CATSRDPPVDTQYF. Written as DNA, the CDR3 is TGTGCCACCAGCAGAGATCCCCCGGTGGATACGCAGTATTTT.

This sequence joins TRBV5-1 and TRBJ2-6; tentatively, D is TRBD1 (6 bases). The CDR3 runs 16 residues. Trimming shortened V by 4 bases and J by 1 base, and 12 bases separated the two germline ends. CDR1 is SGHRS, CDR2 YFSETQ, per germline. CDR3 sequence: CASSPQGRSGANVLTF. For the CDR3, the DNA is TGCGCCAGCAGCCCGCAGGGGCGGTCTGGGGCCAACGTCCTGACTTTC.

V and J are TRBV5-1 and TRBJ2-3; 11 positions match TRBD2. V lost 3 bases and J lost 5; bases outside the gene matches: 11. The CDR3 has 17 residues. Germline values: CDR1 SGHRS, CDR2 YFSETQ. This CDR3 reads CASSSLGLAGGGDTQYF. Written as DNA, the CDR3 is TGCGCCAGCAGCTCATTGGGGCTAGCGGGAGGAGGAGATACGCAGTATTTT.

The CDR3 loop reads CASSLSSGGGQGSRTF. CDR3 coding DNA: TGTGCCAGCAGCTTATCTTCTGGCGGGGGCCAGGGGTCTCGCACCTTC. The chain uses TRBV11-2 and TRBJ1-2, with D maybe TRBD1 (6 bases). Germline CDR1 and CDR2: SGHAT and FQNNGV. The ends were cut back, 2 bases at V and 13 bases at J, with 26 bases in the middle. The CDR3 runs to 16 residues.

Regarding this clone: One end of the junction varies from germline; a read error may be responsible. The rearrangement links TRBV11-2 to TRBJ2-1, with D possibly called TRBD1 or TRBD2 (5 bases each). CDR1 and CDR2 from the germline V gene are SGHAT and FQNNGV. The CDR3 covers 13 residues. The CDR3 sequence: CASSLGGNNEKFF. CDR3 DNA sequence: TGTGCCAGCAGCTTAGGGGGGAACAATGAGAAGTTCTTC.

CDR3 residues: CASSAGTSGPYEQYF. Written as DNA, the CDR3 is TGTGCCAGTAGTGCCGGGACTAGCGGCCCCTACGAGCAGTACTTC. V and J are TRBV19 and TRBJ2-7, with 11 bases fitting TRBD2. CDR3 length: 15 amino acids. J lost 2 bases, V lost 5 bases, and 5 bases had no gene match. Per germline, CDR1 LNHDA and CDR2 SQIVND (reference sequence). The full variable domain, completed using reference TRBV19 and TRBJ2-7, is DGGITQSPKYLFRKEGQNVTLSCEQNLNHDAMYWYRQDPGQGLRLIYYSQIVNDFQKGDIAEGYSVSREKKESFPLTVTSAQKNPTAFYLCASSAGTSGPYEQYFGPGTRLTVT.

This chain joins TRBV7-9 and TRBJ2-7; D not resolved. This CDR3 has 10 residues. Germline lookup yields CDR1 SEHNR and CDR2 FQNEAQ (reference sequence). Trimming removed 1 base from V and 6 bases from J, with 1 base in between. For the CDR3, the DNA is TGTGCCAGCAGCTTAGTCGAGCAGTACTTC. Protein: CASSLVEQYF.